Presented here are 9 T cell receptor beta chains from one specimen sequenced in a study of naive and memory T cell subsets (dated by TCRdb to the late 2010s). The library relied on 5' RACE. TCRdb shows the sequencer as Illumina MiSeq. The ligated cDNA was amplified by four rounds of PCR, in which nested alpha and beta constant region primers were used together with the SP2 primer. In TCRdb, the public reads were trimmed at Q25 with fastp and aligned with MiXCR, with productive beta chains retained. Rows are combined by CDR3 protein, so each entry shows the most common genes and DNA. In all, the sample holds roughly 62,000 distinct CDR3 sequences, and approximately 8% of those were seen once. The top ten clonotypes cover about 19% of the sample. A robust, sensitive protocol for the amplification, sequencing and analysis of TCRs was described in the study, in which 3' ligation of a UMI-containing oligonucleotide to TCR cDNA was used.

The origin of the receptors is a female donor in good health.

The CDR3 DNA sequence: TGCAGCGGATCGGTGGAAGGGAATGAGCAGTTCTTC. Translating it yields CSGSVEGNEQFF. The chain links TRBV29-1 to TRBJ2-1; D is unresolved. The germline V gene encodes CDR1 SQVTM and CDR2 ANQGSEA. The CDR3 is made up of 12 amino acids. V lost 7 bases, J lost 7 bases, and 14 bases lay in between.

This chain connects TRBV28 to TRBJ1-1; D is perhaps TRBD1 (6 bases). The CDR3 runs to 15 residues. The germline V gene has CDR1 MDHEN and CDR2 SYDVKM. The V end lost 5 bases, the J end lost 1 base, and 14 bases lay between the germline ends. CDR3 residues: CASSIPRGANTEAFF. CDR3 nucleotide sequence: TGTGCCAGCAGTATTCCGAGGGGGGCGAACACTGAAGCTTTCTTT.

DNA for the CDR3: TGCAGTGCTAGAGATAACGGAGCAGGGGACCTTTTGGTCACTGAAGCTTTCTTT. As protein: CSARDNGAGDLLVTEAFF. The chain recombines TRBV20-1 with TRBJ1-1; a weak D match, TRBD1 (6 bases). The ends were cut back, 0 bases at V and 4 bases at J, with 24 bases in the middle. The CDR3 consists of 18 residues. CDR1 DFQATT and CDR2 SNEGSKA come from the germline V gene (reference sequence).

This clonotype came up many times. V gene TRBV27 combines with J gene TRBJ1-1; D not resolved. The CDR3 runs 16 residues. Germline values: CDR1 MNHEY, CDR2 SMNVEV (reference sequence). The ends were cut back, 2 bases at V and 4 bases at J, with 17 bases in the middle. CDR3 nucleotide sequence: TGTGCCAGCAGTTTAAGGTGGCCCCCTAGTCTCACTGAAGCTTTCTTT. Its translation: CASSLRWPPSLTEAFF.

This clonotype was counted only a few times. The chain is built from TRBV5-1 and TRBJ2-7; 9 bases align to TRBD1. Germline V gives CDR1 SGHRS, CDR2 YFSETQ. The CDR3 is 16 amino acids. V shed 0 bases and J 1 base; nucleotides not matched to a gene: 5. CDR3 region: CASSLANGTGSYEQYF. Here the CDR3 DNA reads TGCGCCAGCAGCTTGGCCAATGGGACAGGGTCCTACGAGCAGTACTTC. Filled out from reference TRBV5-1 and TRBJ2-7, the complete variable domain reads KAGVTQTPRYLIKTRGQQVTLSCSPISGHRSVSWYQQTPGQGLQFLFEYFSETQRNKGNFPGRFSGRQFSNSRSEMNVSTLELGDSALYLCASSLANGTGSYEQYFGPGTRLTVT.

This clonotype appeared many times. CDR3 loop: CASSDPWRNPYNEQFF. The CDR3 DNA reads as TGTGCCAGCTCAGATCCGTGGAGGAACCCCTACAATGAGCAGTTCTTC. The V gene is TRBV18, the J gene TRBJ2-1; D possibly corresponds to TRBD2 (5 bases). In germline, CDR1 is KGHSH, CDR2 LQKENI. This CDR3 is built from 16 residues. With 5 bases removed from V and 2 bases from J, the gap between germline ends came to 16 bases.

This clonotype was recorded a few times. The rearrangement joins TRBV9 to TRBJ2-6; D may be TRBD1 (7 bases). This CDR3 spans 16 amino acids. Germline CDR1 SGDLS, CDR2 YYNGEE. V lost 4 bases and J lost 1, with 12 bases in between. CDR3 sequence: CASSKQGTSGANVLTF. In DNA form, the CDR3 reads TGTGCCAGCAGCAAACAGGGGACTTCTGGGGCCAACGTCCTGACTTTC. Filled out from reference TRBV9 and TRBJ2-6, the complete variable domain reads DSGVTQTPKHLITATGQRVTLRCSPRSGDLSVYWYQQSLDQGLQFLIQYYNGEERAKGNILERFSAQQFPDLHSELNLSSLELGDSALYFCASSKQGTSGANVLTFGAGSRLTVL.

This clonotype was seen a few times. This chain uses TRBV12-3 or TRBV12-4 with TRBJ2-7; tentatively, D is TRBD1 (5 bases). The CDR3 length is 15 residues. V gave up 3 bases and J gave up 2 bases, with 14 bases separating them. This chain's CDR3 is CASSFRGLLPYEQYF. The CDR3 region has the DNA TGTGCCAGCAGTTTTAGGGGCCTCTTGCCCTACGAGCAGTACTTC.

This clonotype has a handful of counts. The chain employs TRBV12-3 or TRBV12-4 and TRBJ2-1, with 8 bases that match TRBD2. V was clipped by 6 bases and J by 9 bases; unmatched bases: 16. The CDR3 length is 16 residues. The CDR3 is CASRGRPPAGAGEQFF. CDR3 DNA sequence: TGTGCCAGCAGGGGAAGGCCCCCAGCGGGAGCGGGTGAGCAGTTCTTC.